These 14 T cell receptor beta chains originate from one sample sequenced in a study of CD8 T cells in Susac syndrome. The authors reverse transcribed roughly 0.5 to 1 ug RNA with random hexamers. One entry per CDR3 protein, called by TCRdb with MiXCR from the immunoSEQ multiplex PCR reads. The sample comprises tens of thousands of distinct CDR3 sequences, 80% to 95% of which are singletons, and about 0.55% rests with the top ten. Sequenced sample: CD8+ T cells from PBMCs. The receptors were gathered from a human donor in good health.

The V gene is TRBV23-1, the J gene TRBJ2-6; TRBD2 might be the D (6 bases). TRBV23-1 is reported as an ORF; its role is uncertain. CDR3 length: 19 amino acids. V gave up 2 bases and J gave up 0 bases, with 17 bases separating them. CDR3 sequence: CASSQAGSQQFSGANVLTF. The CDR3 DNA sequence: TGCGCCAGCAGTCAAGCCGGGAGCCAACAGTTCTCTGGGGCCAACGTCCTGACTTTC.

CDR3 sequence: CSANSPTKDQETQYF. In DNA, the CDR3 is TGCAGTGCCAATTCTCCCACCAAAGACCAAGAGACCCAGTACTTC. The gene calls are TRBV20-1 and TRBJ2-5; D is unclear. The CDR3 sequence is 15 residues long. V dropped 6 bases and J dropped 0 bases, with 17 bases sitting between them. The germline V gene has CDR1 DFQATT and CDR2 SNEGSKA (reference sequence).

The J gene is TRBJ1-3, the V gene TRBV5-6; D is uncertain. Trimming stripped 0 bases from V and 4 bases from J, with 5 bases between. The germline gives CDR1 SGHDT, CDR2 YYEEEE. This CDR3 spans 13 amino acids. CDR3 in DNA: TGTGCCAGCAGCTTGGGTAACGGAAACACCATATATTTT. Encoded protein: CASSLGNGNTIYF.

The CDR3 protein is CASRPDVAYNEQFF. In nucleotides, the CDR3 is TGTGCCAGCAGGCCGGACGTAGCCTACAATGAGCAGTTCTTC. The chain recombines TRBV12-3 or TRBV12-4 with TRBJ2-1; D ambiguous. CDR3 size: 14 residues. Deletions cut 6 bases from V and 2 bases from J, with 11 bases between.

The V and J genes are TRBV2 and TRBJ2-5; 7 bases are a match to TRBD1. Trimming took 7 bases from V and 5 from J; bases not matched to a gene: 7. This CDR3 comprises 13 residues. Looked up from germline, CDR1 is SNHLY and CDR2 is FYNNEI. CDR3 protein: CASTNRGMETQYF. As DNA, the CDR3 is TGTGCCAGCACCAACAGGGGTATGGAGACCCAGTACTTC.

This clonotype was recorded once. The chain employs TRBV29-1 and TRBJ2-2; weak D call: TRBD2 (6 bases). This CDR3 spans 12 amino acids. Germline V lookup: CDR1 SQVTM, CDR2 ANQGSEA. V was cut by 4 bases and J by 7 bases, with 10 bases left in between. The CDR3 region is CSVAGGSGELFF. CDR3 nucleotide sequence: TGCAGCGTTGCTGGGGGGAGCGGGGAGCTGTTTTTT.

The chain has TRBV27 and TRBJ2-1, with 9 positions matching TRBD1. V lost 6 bases to trimming and J lost 6 bases; unmatched junction nucleotides: 0. The CDR3 totals 12 residues. The germline gives CDR1 MNHEY, CDR2 SMNVEV (reference sequence). The CDR3 region has the DNA TGTGCCAGCAGACAGGGGGCCAATGAGCAGTTCTTC. Translating it yields CASRQGANEQFF.

J is TRBJ1-1 and V is TRBV25-1; possible D gene TRBD1, 6 bases. V lost 7 bases to trimming and J lost 7 bases, with 16 bases between them. The CDR3 totals 13 residues. Germline CDR1 and CDR2: MGHDK and SYGVNS. The CDR3 spells CASIGTGGIEAFF. CDR3 DNA: TGTGCCAGCATTGGAACGGGGGGCATTGAAGCTTTCTTT.

This clonotype was picked up one time. V and J are TRBV7-9 and TRBJ2-1, with 7 nucleotides matching TRBD1. V lost 6 bases to trimming and J lost 9 bases; unmatched junction nucleotides: 11. Germline V gives CDR1 SEHNR, CDR2 FQNEAQ (reference sequence). This CDR3 region has 14 residues. CDR3 residues: CASRIDRAPGEQFF. The CDR3 bases are TGTGCCAGCAGGATCGACAGGGCCCCAGGTGAGCAGTTCTTC.

The CDR3 reads CASSPGQTYQETQYF. The DNA for the CDR3 is TGTGCCAGCAGTCCGGGACAGACTTATCAAGAGACCCAGTACTTC. The chain combines TRBV27 with TRBJ2-5; 7 positions match TRBD1. Per the germline V gene, CDR1 is MNHEY and CDR2 is SMNVEV (reference sequence). The CDR3 has 15 amino acids. J gave up 2 bases and V 5 bases, and 8 bases lay outside the gene matches.

The J gene is TRBJ2-7, the V gene TRBV7-9; 10 bases align to TRBD2. Germline CDR1 reads SEHNR; CDR2 reads FQNEAQ (reference sequence). With V trimmed by 5 bases and J by 6 bases, 1 base remained unmatched. The CDR3 spans 12 residues. CDR3 sequence: CASSRTSGEQYF. CDR3 bases: TGTGCCAGCAGCCGGACTAGCGGCGAGCAGTACTTC. Full variable domain (rest looked up from reference TRBV7-9 and TRBJ2-7): DTGVSQNPRHKITKRGQNVTFRCDPISEHNRLYWYRQTLGQGPEFLTYFQNEAQLEKSRLLSDRFSAERPKGSFSTLEIQRTEQGDSAMYLCASSRTSGEQYFGPGTRLTVT.

The chain recombines TRBV3-1 with TRBJ2-5, with D hard to call. V was clipped by 3 bases and J by 4 bases, with 3 bases between them. The CDR3 spans 11 residues. The germline V gene encodes CDR1 LGHDT and CDR2 YNNKEL (reference sequence). CDR3 residues: CASSQTETQYF. The CDR3 DNA is TGTGCCAGCAGCCAGACAGAGACCCAGTACTTC.

This clonotype was counted once. The chain recombines TRBV3-1 with TRBJ2-3; TRBD1 aligns across 9 bases. After removal of 0 bases from V and 4 bases from J, the junction contained 11 bases not matched to a gene. This CDR3 has 18 amino acids. The germline gives CDR1 LGHDT, CDR2 YNNKEL (reference sequence). The CDR3 DNA reads TGTGCCAGCAGCCAAGATTGGACAGGGGAAGTCTTGCCAGATACGCAGTATTTT. Its protein product is CASSQDWTGEVLPDTQYF.

The V gene is TRBV9, the J gene TRBJ2-7, with 9 bases matching TRBD1. The CDR3 has 15 residues. Germline V CDR1 and CDR2: SGDLS, YYNGEE. V dropped 0 bases and J dropped 4; count of bases not matched to a gene: 5. DNA of the CDR3: TGTGCCAGCAGCGTAGGTCTAGGACAGGGGTACGAGCAGTACTTC. The encoded protein is CASSVGLGQGYEQYF.